This T cell receptor beta chain stems from a study of CD8 T cells in ankylosing spondylitis. This clonotype was recorded many times. J gave up 5 bases and V 4 bases, and 7 bases lay outside the gene matches. CDR1 SGHRS and CDR2 YFSETQ come from the germline V gene. This CDR3 contains 14 residues. One entry per CDR3 protein, called by TCRdb with MiXCR from the 5' RACE reads. There are under 250,000 distinct CDR3 sequences in the sample; approximately 12% occur only once, and about 6.8% lies in the top ten. The source material was blood, either unsorted or a sorted T cell fraction (not recorded which). The TCR comes from a male donor with ankylosing spondylitis or in good health (not recorded which). The chain joins TRBV5-1 to TRBJ2-7, with 9 bases matching TRBD1. In nucleotides, the CDR3 is TGCGCCAGCAGCGTCCGGGACAGGGAGGACGAGCAGTACTTC. It encodes CASSVRDREDEQYF.